Presented here are 5 T cell receptor beta chains from one specimen sequenced in a study of cytomegalovirus exposure and HLA in healthy donors. PCR was performed using 60 Vbeta and 13 Jbeta primers. TCRdb's copy holds only in-frame clones and misses some; the assay was immunoSEQ multiplex PCR. The data hold approximately 150,000 clones, with around 80% observed a single time. Sequenced input: PBMCs. All receptors come from a human donor in good health.

In this sample, this clone turned up a few times. This chain links TRBV11-3 with TRBJ1-2; 11 bases match TRBD1. Germline V CDR1 and CDR2: SGHNT, YENEEA. The CDR3 is 16 amino acids. The V gene end was trimmed by 5 bases and the J gene end by 7 bases; junction bases not matched to a gene: 12. CDR3 protein: CASSPPDGQGATGYTF. For the CDR3, the DNA is TGTGCCAGCAGCCCGCCCGATGGACAGGGGGCGACTGGCTACACCTTC. Using reference TRBV11-3 and TRBJ1-2 for the parts outside the CDR3, the full variable domain is EAGVVQSPRYKIIEKKQPVAFWCNPISGHNTLYWYLQNLGQGPELLIRYENEEAVDDSQLPKDRFSAERLKGVDSTLKIQPAELGDSAVYLCASSPPDGQGATGYTFGSGTRLTVV.

This chain joins TRBV9 and TRBJ1-2; 8 bases line up with TRBD1. Germline lookup yields CDR1 SGDLS and CDR2 YYNGEE. J was trimmed by 4 bases and V by 3 bases; bases with no gene match: 5. CDR3 length equals 14 residues. CDR3 sequence (DNA): TGTGCCAGCAGCGGCTATACAGGGGGCTATGGCTACACCTTC. This gives the protein CASSGYTGGYGYTF.

V usage is TRBV19 and J usage is TRBJ1-5; unclear D gene. Trimming took 0 bases from V and 2 from J, leaving 8 bases between them. Per germline, CDR1 LNHDA and CDR2 SQIVND (reference sequence). This CDR3 is built from 15 residues. CDR3 in DNA: TGTGCCAGTAGTATAGATACCGGGGGCAATCAGCCCCAGCATTTT. This sequence encodes CASSIDTGGNQPQHF.

The chain links TRBV5-8 to TRBJ1-2; the match to TRBD1 covers 10 bases. V was clipped by 4 bases and J by 7 bases; unmatched bases: 13. Germline V CDR1 and CDR2: SGHTS, YDEGEE. This CDR3 is built from 16 residues. The CDR3 here is CASSPWGQGTRGGYTF. The DNA of the CDR3 is TGTGCCAGCAGCCCTTGGGGACAGGGGACCAGGGGTGGCTACACCTTC.

The J gene is TRBJ1-4, the V gene TRBV7-9; a possible D gene is TRBD1 (5 bases). Germline CDR1 is SEHNR and CDR2 is FQNEAQ (reference sequence). V lost 5 bases and J lost 8, with 18 bases in between. This CDR3 contains 15 residues. The CDR3 loop reads CASSVFMDKGEKLFF. The CDR3 DNA follows: TGTGCCAGCAGCGTATTCATGGACAAGGGAGAAAAACTGTTTTTT.